These T cell receptor beta chains were read from a single sample in a study of molecular identifiers for immune sequencing clone quantification. TCRdb re-analysed the PCR reads in MiXCR, keeping a single row per CDR3 protein. The profile shows under 650,000 distinct CDR3 sequences, less than 20% of them singletons. The sample was naive CD8+ T cells from blood, with Jurkat cell RNA spiked in. The receptors stem from a human donor in good health. Some libraries in this study had Jurkat cell RNA spiked in. CDR3s include the opening cysteine and the closing phenylalanine or tryptophan. The D gene is left open where the match is weak. Not every row has a clone size; where given, it reads once, few, many or a size class.

DNA,CDR3,size,J,V,D
TGTGCCAGCAGCCGGACTGGACAGAGGAATTCACCCCTCCACTTT,CASSRTGQRNSPLHF,many,TRBJ1-6,TRBV14,.
TGTGCCTGGGGGTTCCACAATGAGCAGTTCTTC,CAWGFHNEQFF,many,TRBJ2-1,TRBV30,.
TGTGCCAGCAGGCGGGGACAGGGGATTTCAGAGACCCAGTACTTC,CASRRGQGISETQYF,many,TRBJ2-5,TRBV6-5,TRBD1
TGTGCCAGCAGCGTTGATCTCATCGCCCCACAAGACACAGATACGCAGTATTTT,CASSVDLIAPQDTDTQYF,many,TRBJ2-3,TRBV5-4,.
TGTGCCAGCAGTTTCGGCGTATCTGGAAACACCATATATTTT,CASSFGVSGNTIYF,few,TRBJ1-3,TRBV12-3/TRBV12-4,.
TGTGCCAGCAGCTTGGATTGGGGGAACGTGGGCACAGATACGCAGTATTTT,CASSLDWGNVGTDTQYF,many,TRBJ2-3,TRBV5-6,.
TGTGCCAGCAGCTTAGAAGGGGAACTAGGGGCCCAGTACTTC,CASSLEGELGAQYF,.,TRBJ2-5,TRBV11-2,.
TGTGCCAGCAGCCAAGGGTCGGCGGAACCCACTGAAGCTTTCTTT,CASSQGSAEPTEAFF,many,TRBJ1-1,TRBV14,.
TGTGCCAGCAGCGACCCTAGCGGGCCCCTTTACAATGAGCAGTTCTTC,CASSDPSGPLYNEQFF,many,TRBJ2-1,TRBV7-2,TRBD2
TGTGCCAGCACTGACAGGGGGCAGAGTGAGCAGTTCTTC,CASTDRGQSEQFF,many,TRBJ2-1,TRBV6-2/TRBV6-3,TRBD1
TGCAGTGCTGATGCTAGAGGGGATACGCAGTATTTT,CSADARGDTQYF,many,TRBJ2-3,TRBV20-1,.
TGTGCCAGCAGTCCCACAGGGTATGGGGGGCAGTTCTTC,CASSPTGYGGQFF,.,TRBJ2-1,TRBV27,.
TGTGCCAGCAGTATCGGGGGAGGGGCCAACGTCCTGACTTTC,CASSIGGGANVLTF,few,TRBJ2-6,TRBV14,.
TGCGCCAGCAGCTGGGGGAGCGGGGGCGAGCAGTACTTC,CASSWGSGGEQYF,many,TRBJ2-7,TRBV4-1,TRBD2
TGTGCCAGTAGTATAGGTAGCGGGAGTAGGGAAGATACGCAGTATTTT,CASSIGSGSREDTQYF,few,TRBJ2-3,TRBV19,TRBD2
TGTGCCAGTAGTGTCGGTTTTGGGGGTTACGAGCAGTACTTC,CASSVGFGGYEQYF,many,TRBJ2-7,TRBV19,.
TGTGCCAGCAGCCACCCGGTTGCAGGGCTGGCTGGGGCCAACGTCCTGACTTTC,CASSHPVAGLAGANVLTF,many,TRBJ2-6,TRBV7-9,.
TGTGCCAGCAATCTTCACGCTGTCCAAGAGACCCAGTACTTC,CASNLHAVQETQYF,many,TRBJ2-5,TRBV28,.
TGTGCCAGCAGCGCACCCTTAGCGGGGGTGTCCTACGAGCAGTACTTC,CASSAPLAGVSYEQYF,many,TRBJ2-7,TRBV7-9,TRBD2
TGTGCCAGCAGCCAAGATGTGGACACCCCCGAGCAGTACTTC,CASSQDVDTPEQYF,many,TRBJ2-7,TRBV3-1,.
TGCAGTGCTAGAGAGAACGACAGGCCGAGGAGTTACTTT,CSARENDRPRSYF,few,TRBJ1-6,TRBV20-1,.